The clone carrying this TCR beta chain was observed a few times. The antigen remains undetermined. Trimming removed 1 base at V and 3 bases at J, with 22 bases between. The germline V gene encodes CDR1 GTSNPN and CDR2 SVGIG (reference sequence). This CDR3 has 17 residues. Clones were read by immunoSEQ multiplex PCR, and TCRdb kept only the in-frame ones, dropping some. Among about 12,000 clones listed, 75% to 90% were seen once. The data belong to a study of tumor-infiltrating lymphocytes in localized non-small cell lung cancer. Across the study: Several tumor histologies, both smoking statuses, and some post-neoadjuvant chemotherapy samples were included.

The study, taken as a whole, reports: No T-cell fraction difference was seen between IM1 and IM2 tumors. Available tissue quantity limited TCR sequencing to a patient subset. Compared with uninvolved lung, tumors showed higher T cell infiltration by TCRbeta sequencing.

The chain combines TRBV30 with TRBJ2-7; perhaps D is TRBD1 or TRBD2 (5 bases each). Sequenced material: lung tumor tissue. The TCR originated in a human donor with non-small cell lung cancer. CDR3 nucleotides: TGTGCCTGGAGTGACAGCAATTCGGTCAGGGAGTACTACGAGCAGTACTTC. Residues: CAWSDSNSVREYYEQYF. The variable domain in full, completed from reference TRBV30 and TRBJ2-7, reads SQTIHQWPATLVQPVGSPLSLECTVEGTSNPNLYWYRQAAGRGLQLLFYSVGIGQISSEVPQNLSASRPQDRQFILSSKKLLLSDSGFYLCAWSDSNSVREYYEQYFGPGTRLTVT.